This record concerns one TCR beta chain sequence. V shed 1 base, J shed 4 bases, and the junction held 5 bases outside the gene matches. The CDR3 loop spans 14 amino acids. The germline gives CDR1 SQVTM, CDR2 ANQGSEA. Using immunoSEQ multiplex PCR, the repertoire was profiled, and TCRdb retains in-frame clones only, with some absent. The sample lists around 320,000 clones; roughly nine tenths were seen once. The data were obtained in a study of blood T cell repertoires in COVID-19. About the research overall: The origin of the acute and convalescent COVID-19 samples was the United States, Italy and Spain. The cDNA or gDNA used as material had been derived from T cells, B-cell-depleted T cells, or PBMCs.

The cohort comprised adults aged roughly 18 to 95 years residing in 24 US areas. The study assigned cohorts using participant-reported clinical history. The TCR originated in a woman in her forties or fifties who had been exposed to COVID-19. Material: PBMCs or T cells enriched from blood (not recorded which). V and J are TRBV29-1 and TRBJ1-2; 8 nucleotides align to TRBD1. The CDR3 loop reads CSVEADRGSYGYTF. The CDR3 DNA sequence: TGCAGCGTTGAAGCCGACAGGGGCAGCTATGGCTACACCTTC. Combining the CDR3 with reference TRBV29-1 and TRBJ1-2 gives the whole variable domain SAVISQKPSRDICQRGTSLTIQCQVDSQVTMMFWYRQQPGQSLTLIATANQGSEATYESGFVIDKFPISRPNLTFSTLTVSNMSPEDSSIYLCSVEADRGSYGYTFGSGTRLTVV.